The rows below give T cell receptor beta chains drawn from one sample of a study of beta chain features in type 1 diabetes. Only in-frame clones appear in the TCRdb table, and some are missing; sequencing was by immunoSEQ multiplex PCR. The table shows hundreds of thousands of clones, with around an eighth occurring only once. The sample taken for sequencing was naive CD4+ T cells from blood. The receptors come from a man younger than 30 in good health. The CDR3 runs from the conserved cysteine through the conserved F or W. The D gene is left open where the match is weak. Clone size is not always given. Where it is, it says once, few, many or a class for expanded clones.

size,D,J,V,length,CDR3,DNA
few,TRBD2,TRBJ2-7,TRBV28,16,CASSSSLAGGPGEQYF,TGTGCCAGCAGTTCGTCTCTAGCGGGGGGGCCGGGCGAGCAGTACTTC
-,-,TRBJ1-5,TRBV19,17,CASTRNQGRLGNQPQHF,TGTGCCAGTACCCGAAACCAGGGGAGATTGGGCAATCAGCCCCAGCATTTT
-,-,TRBJ1-2,TRBV30,14,CAWSVWSGVGGYTF,TGTGCCTGGAGTGTATGGTCGGGGGTGGGTGGCTACACCTTC
-,-,TRBJ2-2,TRBV4-1,15,CASSQGRRRTGELFF,TGCGCCAGCAGCCAAGGCAGGAGGCGCACCGGGGAGCTGTTTTTT
few,-,TRBJ1-1,TRBV11-1,11,CASSENTEAFF,TGTGCCAGCTCAGAGAACACTGAAGCTTTCTTT
-,-,TRBJ1-5,TRBV19,14,CASSITGQTIYQHF,TGTGCCAGTAGTATAACCGGACAGACTATCTACCAGCATTTT
-,-,TRBJ1-1,TRBV19,11,CASEGFTEAFF,TGTGCCTCTGAGGGATTCACTGAAGCTTTCTTT
few,TRBD1,TRBJ1-4,TRBV19,16,CASSMDPGQASEKLFF,TGTGCCAGTAGTATGGACCCGGGACAGGCGAGTGAAAAACTGTTTTTT
few,-,TRBJ1-5,TRBV27,15,CASSTGSASNQPQHF,TGTGCCAGCAGCACAGGTTCCGCTAGCAATCAGCCCCAGCATTTT
-,TRBD1,TRBJ2-7,TRBV29-1,14,CSVEGTGGLYEQYF,TGCAGCGTTGAGGGGACAGGGGGACTCTACGAGCAGTACTTC
few,-,TRBJ2-1,TRBV7-2,13,CASSLTGYNEQFF,TGTGCCAGCAGCTTAACAGGGTACAATGAGCAGTTCTTC
-,TRBD1,TRBJ1-1,TRBV9,15,CASSVEPQGATEAFF,TGTGCCAGCAGCGTAGAGCCGCAGGGGGCCACTGAAGCTTTCTTT
few,TRBD2,TRBJ2-1,TRBV28,15,CASRTSGLAGDEQFF,TGTGCCAGCAGAACCTCGGGACTAGCGGGCGATGAGCAGTTCTTC
few,TRBD1,TRBJ2-7,TRBV5-4,13,CASSRDRAYEQYF,TGTGCCAGCAGCCGGGACAGAGCTTACGAGCAGTACTTC
-,-,TRBJ1-2,TRBV4-3,15,CASSQARDRGYGYTF,TGCGCCAGCAGCCAAGCCAGGGATCGAGGCTATGGCTACACCTTC
-,TRBD2,TRBJ2-5,TRBV9,14,CASNQRGGQETQYF,TGTGCCAGCAATCAACGGGGGGGCCAAGAGACCCAGTACTTC
-,TRBD1,TRBJ1-1,TRBV29-1,15,CSPQKVGQPNTEAFF,TGCAGCCCCCAAAAGGTGGGACAGCCGAACACTGAAGCTTTCTTT
few,-,TRBJ1-4,TRBV18,15,CASSPRSGEGEKLFF,TGTGCCAGCTCACCACGCTCAGGGGAAGGTGAAAAACTGTTTTTT
-,TRBD2,TRBJ2-3,TRBV30,21,CAWSVHRRTAGGILGTDTQYF,TGTGCCTGGAGTGTACATCGAAGGACGGCGGGAGGGATTTTGGGCACAGATACGCAGTATTTT
few,TRBD2,TRBJ2-1,TRBV5-1,14,CASSLVGLDDEQFF,TGCGCCAGCAGCTTGGTAGGACTAGATGATGAGCAGTTCTTC
few,-,TRBJ2-2,TRBV28,13,CASSRPNTGELFF,TGTGCCAGCAGTCGTCCGAACACCGGGGAGCTGTTTTTT
-,-,TRBJ1-1,TRBV20-1,11,CSAVGRAEAFF,TGCAGTGCCGTCGGGAGGGCTGAAGCTTTCTTT
-,-,TRBJ2-7,TRBV9,13,CASGGGGPYEQYF,TGTGCCAGCGGTGGGGGGGGCCCATACGAGCAGTACTTC
few,TRBD2,TRBJ2-3,TRBV7-3,15,CASSSGLAGTDTQYF,TGTGCCAGCAGTAGCGGACTAGCTGGCACAGATACGCAGTATTTT
few,TRBD1,TRBJ1-5,TRBV28,14,CASYPNRGYQPQHF,TGTGCCAGTTACCCGAACAGGGGATATCAGCCCCAGCATTTT